This entry lists 8 T cell receptor beta chains sequenced from one sample in a study of radiotherapy plus CTLA-4 blockade in lung cancer. Method: immunoSEQ multiplex PCR; TCRdb's copy keeps in-frame clones and lacks some. Of 43,000 or so clones listed, approximately 73% are singletons. The sample in question was peripheral blood, obtained from a patient treated with radiotherapy plus ipilimumab. The receptors derive from a human donor with non-small cell lung cancer who had a complete response to radiotherapy plus ipilimumab.

This clone was recorded a few times. V and J are TRBV6-4 and TRBJ1-2; D possibly corresponds to TRBD1 (6 bases). Per germline, CDR1 MRHNA and CDR2 SNTAGT. The CDR3 extends over 13 amino acids. The V end was cut by 6 bases, the J end by 4 bases, with 12 bases between. In DNA, the CDR3 is TGTGCCAGCAGACCAAACAGGGCCTATGGCTACACCTTC. Translated: CASRPNRAYGYTF.

The CDR3 protein is CASSGQGSSYNSPLHF. For the CDR3, the DNA is TGTGCCAGCAGTGGACAGGGGAGCTCCTATAATTCACCCCTCCACTTT. The gene calls are TRBV2 and TRBJ1-6; 8 positions match TRBD1. The J segment lost 0 bases and the V segment lost 4 bases, leaving 2 bases of the junction unmatched. Germline values: CDR1 SNHLY, CDR2 FYNNEI. The CDR3 has 16 residues.

The chain employs TRBV28 and TRBJ1-1, with TRBD1 matching 9 bases. Per germline, CDR1 MDHEN and CDR2 SYDVKM. V shed 6 bases, J shed 10 bases, and the junction held 6 bases outside the gene matches. This CDR3 is 12 amino acids long. The CDR3 is CASSQGQGIAFF. CDR3 nucleotide sequence: TGTGCCAGCAGCCAGGGACAGGGCATAGCTTTCTTT.

The genes are TRBV7-2 and TRBJ2-3; TRBD2 matches at 10 bases. V shed 5 bases, J shed 4 bases, and the junction held 9 bases outside the gene matches. The CDR3 has 16 amino acids. Germline loops: CDR1 SGHTA, CDR2 FQGNSA. DNA of the CDR3: TGTGCCAGCAGCCGAAGCGGGGGGGCCTACGCAGATACGCAGTATTTT. Protein sequence: CASSRSGGAYADTQYF.

V usage is TRBV5-1 and J usage is TRBJ1-3, with D maybe TRBD1 (5 bases). V lost 4 bases and J lost 0, with 20 bases in between. CDR1 is SGHRS and CDR2 is YFSETQ in the germline V gene. This CDR3 is built from 18 residues. Here the CDR3 reads CASSPSVGGGASGNTIYF. Here the CDR3 DNA reads TGCGCCAGCAGCCCAAGTGTAGGTGGTGGGGCCTCTGGAAACACCATATATTTT.

This clone showed up just a few times. The rearrangement joins TRBV2 to TRBJ1-6; D is uncertain. Germline CDR1 is SNHLY and CDR2 is FYNNEI. The ends were cut back, 6 bases at V and 5 bases at J, with 14 bases in the middle. The CDR3 runs to 15 residues. The CDR3 sequence is CASRETVTDNSPLHF. CDR3 DNA: TGTGCCAGCAGGGAAACAGTAACCGATAATTCACCCCTCCACTTT.

The CDR3 here is CAWSTGHSPRLSHYEQYF. In nucleotides, the CDR3 is TGTGCCTGGAGTACGGGACACTCGCCCAGACTCTCCCATTACGAGCAGTACTTC. The V and J genes are TRBV30 and TRBJ2-7; TRBD1 might be the D (6 bases). Deletions cut 2 bases from V and 4 bases from J, with 27 bases between. This CDR3 is 18 amino acids long. Germline CDR1 GTSNPN, CDR2 SVGIG (reference sequence).

This clone was recorded a few times. The rearrangement links TRBV18 to TRBJ1-5; no clear D gene. Germline loops: CDR1 KGHSH, CDR2 LQKENI. The CDR3 extends over 14 amino acids. The ends were cut back, 4 bases at V and 5 bases at J, with 12 bases in the middle. In nucleotides, the CDR3 is TGTGCCAGCTCACGCGATATAGGAGATCAGCCCCAGCATTTT. It translates to CASSRDIGDQPQHF.